These 29 T cell receptor beta chains originate from one sample sequenced in a study of T-cell reconstitution after alpha-beta-depleted transplantation in children. Library preparation (for TCRbeta) was performed with unique molecular identifiers. MiXCR, run by TCRdb on the PCR reads, gives a single entry per CDR3 protein. The sample consists of about 230,000 distinct CDR3 sequences, 8.5% to 10% of them appearing once. This material consisted of PBMCs from the stem cell graft donor, taken from the stem cell graft. The receptor source for this set is a human donor who donated a stem cell graft to a child with acute lymphoblastic leukemia.

This clonotype was seen a few times. The J gene is TRBJ2-3, the V gene TRBV20-1; 9 bases align to TRBD2. Germline assignment: CDR1 DFQATT and CDR2 SNEGSKA (reference sequence). V was pared by 6 bases and J by 4 bases, with 2 bases of the junction left unmatched. CDR3 length equals 12 residues. The CDR3 spells CSAWTSADTQYF. In DNA, the CDR3 is TGCAGTGCATGGACTAGCGCAGATACGCAGTATTTT.

This clonotype was seen at least ten times. The V gene is TRBV5-1, the J gene TRBJ1-1; the D gene is possibly TRBD1 (5 bases). The germline V and J ends were trimmed by 0 bases and 1 base, with 10 bases remaining between them. This CDR3 contains 15 residues. The germline V gene encodes CDR1 SGHRS and CDR2 YFSETQ. CDR3 sequence: CASSLEAGKNTEAFF. CDR3 DNA sequence: TGCGCCAGCAGCTTGGAGGCAGGGAAGAACACTGAAGCTTTCTTT.

This chain uses TRBV27 with TRBJ1-2; TRBD1 might be the D (5 bases). This CDR3 spans 15 amino acids. V was pared by 7 bases and J by 2 bases, with 17 bases between. Germline lookup yields CDR1 MNHEY and CDR2 SMNVEV (reference sequence). The CDR3 coding sequence is TGTGCCAGCACCACCTTGGGTGGGGGAAACTATGGCTACACCTTC. Its protein product is CASTTLGGGNYGYTF.

This clonotype has a count of ten or more. The chain recombines TRBV7-9 with TRBJ1-1, with D tentatively TRBD1 (5 bases). Germline CDR1 is SEHNR and CDR2 is FQNEAQ (reference sequence). This CDR3 has 14 residues. The ends were cut back, 11 bases at V and 0 bases at J, with 16 bases in the middle. CDR3 DNA sequence: TGTGCCGGGGGGGTCGGCATCATGAACACTGAAGCTTTCTTT. As protein: CAGGVGIMNTEAFF.

This rearrangement joins TRBV7-2 to TRBJ1-6; TRBD1 aligns across 8 bases. V trimming: 5 bases; J trimming: 10 bases; junction bases outside the gene matches: 7. The CDR3 consists of 14 residues. Germline CDR1 is SGHTA and CDR2 is FQGNSA. The CDR3 protein is CASSLGQVRSPLHF. The DNA of the CDR3 is TGTGCCAGCAGCCTGGGACAGGTCAGATCACCCCTCCACTTT.

V is TRBV6-1 and J is TRBJ1-2; 9 nucleotides match TRBD1. The V and J ends lost 7 bases and 8 bases, in that order; junction bases with no gene match: 8. Germline V gene lookup returns CDR1 MNHNS and CDR2 SASEGT. This CDR3 has 13 amino acids. CDR3 amino acids: CASKKGQGIGYTF. CDR3 nucleotide sequence: TGTGCCAGCAAAAAGGGACAGGGCATCGGCTACACCTTC.

The chain is built from TRBV7-9 and TRBJ2-1, with D hard to call. The CDR3 has 13 residues. V lost 2 bases and J lost 5, with 7 bases in between. Germline V gives CDR1 SEHNR, CDR2 FQNEAQ (reference sequence). The DNA of the CDR3 is TGTGCCAGCAGCTTAAAAGCAGACAATGAGCAGTTCTTC. Protein product: CASSLKADNEQFF.

This clonotype was recorded many times. V is TRBV12-3 or TRBV12-4 and J is TRBJ2-7; tentatively, D is TRBD1 or TRBD2 (5 bases each). Between the trimmed V and J ends, which lost 5 bases and 1 base, there was a span of 9 bases. CDR3 length: 13 amino acids. The CDR3 protein is CASSVGVSYEQYF. CDR3 DNA sequence: TGTGCCAGCAGTGTGGGGGTATCCTACGAGCAGTACTTC.

The chain links TRBV6-5 to TRBJ2-1; 7 nucleotides agree with TRBD1. The trim removed 4 bases at V and 0 bases at J, leaving 6 bases unmatched. Germline-derived CDR1 and CDR2 are MNHEY and SVGAGI. This CDR3 contains 16 residues. As DNA, the CDR3 is TGTGCCAGCAGTTCCCCGACAGGGAGCTCCTACAATGAGCAGTTCTTC. Translating gives CASSSPTGSSYNEQFF.

Here the CDR3 reads CASSFTSSYEQYF. CDR3 coding DNA: TGTGCCAGCAGCTTCACCAGTTCCTACGAGCAGTACTTC. The chain carries TRBV7-9 and TRBJ2-7, with D unresolved. The length of the CDR3 is 13 residues. The V end was cut by 3 bases, the J end by 1 base, with 7 bases between. Germline CDR1 is SEHNR and CDR2 is FQNEAQ (reference sequence).

About this clonotype itself: One end of the junction is discordant with germline, which a read error may explain. The V call is TRBV11-2, the J call TRBJ2-7, with 7 bases identical to TRBD2. Germline CDR1 is SGHAT and CDR2 is FQNNGV. This CDR3 has 11 amino acids. The CDR3 DNA reads TGTGCCAGCAGCCTAGGACGGGGGGTATTCTTC. Its protein product is CASSLGRGVFF.

The chain carries TRBV7-2 and TRBJ2-7; D may be TRBD2 (5 bases). The germline V and J ends were trimmed by 5 bases and 1 base, with 15 bases remaining between them. Germline V gives CDR1 SGHTA, CDR2 FQGNSA. The CDR3 length is 15 residues. For the CDR3, the DNA is TGTGCCAGCAGCACCCACCTAGGAGGATCCTACGAGCAGTACTTC. It codes for CASSTHLGGSYEQYF.

The chain recombines TRBV5-5 with TRBJ2-6; 8 bases map to TRBD1. Germline trimming cut 6 bases from V and 3 bases from J; bases unmatched to any gene: 11. The germline V gene has CDR1 SGHKS and CDR2 YYEKEE (reference sequence). The CDR3 runs to 17 residues. The CDR3 sequence: CASMLYRGVLGANVLTF. The CDR3 nucleotides are TGTGCCAGCATGTTGTACAGGGGGGTGCTTGGGGCCAACGTCCTGACTTTC.

This clonotype has ten or more counts. The chain combines TRBV3-1 with TRBJ1-2; no clear D. Trimming stripped 0 bases from V and 3 bases from J, with 11 bases between. Germline assignment: CDR1 LGHDT and CDR2 YNNKEL (reference sequence). The CDR3 has 15 residues. DNA for the CDR3: TGTGCCAGCAGCCAAGACACTCTTTACTACTATGGCTACACCTTC. Translation gives CASSQDTLYYYGYTF.

This clonotype was seen repeatedly, ten times or more. The genes are TRBV15 and TRBJ2-3; TRBD2 matches 7 bases. CDR3 length: 15 amino acids. Losses at the gene ends were 4 bases for V and 0 bases for J; bases not matched to a gene: 4. Germline V gives CDR1 LNHNV, CDR2 YYDKDF (reference sequence). The CDR3 sequence is CATSILGLSTDTQYF. The CDR3, as DNA: TGTGCCACCAGCATATTGGGACTAAGCACAGATACGCAGTATTTT.

The CDR3 is CASTPSPLVLRGNIQYF. DNA for the CDR3: TGTGCCAGTACCCCCTCCCCCCTGGTTTTAAGGGGAAACATTCAGTACTTC. The V call is TRBV19, the J call TRBJ2-4; D might be TRBD1 (5 bases). The V and J ends lost 7 bases and 6 bases respectively, with 25 bases between them. This CDR3 comprises 17 residues. From germline, CDR1 is LNHDA and CDR2 SQIVND (reference sequence).

This clonotype was counted many times. This rearrangement joins TRBV13 to TRBJ2-1; D perhaps matches TRBD2 (5 bases). Trimming took 4 bases from V and 6 from J, leaving 13 bases between them. The CDR3 sequence is 14 residues long. The germline V gene has CDR1 PRHDT and CDR2 FYEKMQ (reference sequence). This CDR3 reads CASSSRTVGNEQFF. The CDR3 DNA reads TGTGCCAGCAGCTCCCGGACTGTCGGCAATGAGCAGTTCTTC.

The table lists this clonotype with many counts. This chain joins TRBV20-1 and TRBJ2-7; a weak D match, TRBD2 (5 bases). The CDR3 is 10 amino acids. Germline values: CDR1 DFQATT, CDR2 SNEGSKA (reference sequence). The V gene lost 3 bases and the J gene lost 7 bases, with 7 bases spanning the gap. The CDR3 here is CSASRREQYF. DNA for the CDR3: TGCAGTGCTAGTAGGAGGGAGCAGTACTTC.

J is TRBJ1-2 and V is TRBV5-6, with 7 bases aligning to TRBD1. Germline assignment: CDR1 SGHDT and CDR2 YYEEEE. V trimming: 1 base; J trimming: 6 bases; junction bases outside the gene matches: 12. The CDR3 spans 16 residues. CDR3 DNA sequence: TGTGCCAGCAGCTTGAACGATGCAGGGGGGCCCAATGGCTACACCTTC. Encoded protein: CASSLNDAGGPNGYTF.

The chain has TRBV6-2 or TRBV6-3 and TRBJ2-5, with 10 bases identical to TRBD2. V gave up 7 bases and J gave up 4 bases; unmatched junction bases: 9. This CDR3 has 15 residues. The germline V gene has CDR1 MNHEY and CDR2 SVGEGT. CDR3 in amino acids: CASNVGLAGAETQYF. CDR3 nucleotide sequence: TGTGCCAGCAACGTAGGGCTAGCGGGGGCAGAGACCCAGTACTTC.

The chain joins TRBV27 to TRBJ2-7; TRBD1 matches at 9 bases. Germline lookup yields CDR1 MNHEY and CDR2 SMNVEV (reference sequence). CDR3 length equals 14 residues. V lost 3 bases to trimming and J lost 13 bases; unmatched junction nucleotides: 13. The CDR3 loop is CASSFLTGTGSFYF. CDR3 coding DNA: TGTGCCAGCAGTTTCTTGACCGGGACAGGGTCGTTCTACTTC.

The table lists this clonotype with a few counts. This sequence joins TRBV18 and TRBJ2-1; 14 nucleotides line up with TRBD2. The CDR3 covers 18 residues. Losses at the gene ends were 6 bases for V and 5 bases for J; bases not matched to a gene: 12. Germline CDR1 and CDR2: KGHSH and LQKENI. The CDR3: CASSLTSGGAGINNEQFF. CDR3 in DNA: TGTGCCAGCTCCCTGACTAGCGGGGGGGCCGGGATCAACAATGAGCAGTTCTTC.

The chain combines TRBV6-1 with TRBJ2-7; the match to TRBD1 covers 7 bases. The germline CDR1 and CDR2 sequences are MNHNS and SASEGT. The V gene end was trimmed by 5 bases and the J gene end by 7 bases; junction bases not matched to a gene: 8. The CDR3 is 13 residues long. CDR3: CASSPGQSLEQYF. The CDR3 DNA is TGTGCCAGCAGTCCGGGACAGTCCTTGGAGCAGTACTTC.

This clonotype was observed many times. The chain combines TRBV6-1 with TRBJ1-6; no clear D. Germline V gene data show CDR1 as MNHNS and CDR2 as SASEGT. Trimming shortened V by 1 base and J by 2 bases, and 15 bases separated the two germline ends. The CDR3 has 18 residues. CDR3 in DNA: TGTGCCAGCAGTGAAGAGGCATCAAGTCTCACCTATAATTCACCCCTCCACTTT. Amino acids: CASSEEASSLTYNSPLHF.

This chain uses TRBV27 with TRBJ1-2; the match to TRBD1 covers 9 bases. With V trimmed by 1 base and J by 2 bases, 5 bases remained unmatched. Germline CDR1 and CDR2: MNHEY and SMNVEV (reference sequence). This CDR3 is built from 16 residues. DNA of the CDR3: TGTGCCAGCAGTTTATTTTACGGGACAGGGAACTATGGCTACACCTTC. Translating gives CASSLFYGTGNYGYTF.

This clonotype has just a few counts. This chain links TRBV27 with TRBJ2-2; D not certain. There are 13 residues in the CDR3. In germline, CDR1 is MNHEY, CDR2 SMNVEV (reference sequence). V lost 3 bases, J lost 8 bases, and 10 bases lay in between. CDR3 amino acids: CASSFRTAGELFF. The CDR3 DNA follows: TGTGCCAGCAGTTTTCGGACCGCTGGGGAGCTGTTTTTT.

The rearrangement links TRBV7-9 to TRBJ2-7; perhaps TRBD2 as D (7 bases). The CDR3 extends over 12 amino acids. Germline V gives CDR1 SEHNR, CDR2 FQNEAQ (reference sequence). The V and J ends lost 10 bases and 4 bases respectively, with 14 bases between them. DNA for the CDR3: TGTGCCACGGGGGGCAGGGCATACGAGCAGTACTTC. Translated: CATGGRAYEQYF.

This sequence joins TRBV7-2 and TRBJ2-3, with 8 nucleotides matching TRBD1. J gave up 6 bases and V 1 base, and 6 bases lay outside the gene matches. Germline CDR1 is SGHTA and CDR2 is FQGNSA. The CDR3 spans 15 residues. CDR3: CASSLDGTGGDTQYF. As DNA, the CDR3 is TGTGCCAGCAGCTTAGACGGAACAGGGGGGGATACGCAGTATTTT.

The rearrangement uses TRBV6-5 and TRBJ2-5; 7 nucleotides line up with TRBD1. The CDR3 is 16 amino acids. J lost 1 base, V lost 1 base, and 6 bases had no gene match. Germline V CDR1 and CDR2: MNHEY, SVGAGI. CDR3 sequence (DNA): TGTGCCAGCAGTTACTACACGGACAGGCTCCAAGAGACCCAGTACTTC. It codes for CASSYYTDRLQETQYF.